These 6 T cell receptor beta chains were all obtained from the same sample, sequenced in a study of cytomegalovirus exposure and HLA in healthy donors. The study ran its PCR with 60 Vbeta and 13 Jbeta primers. Generated by immunoSEQ multiplex PCR, the TCRdb table keeps only in-frame clones and is missing some. Of about 94,000 clones in the sample, around four fifths were seen once. The specimen sequenced was PBMCs. The origin of the receptors is a male donor in good health and CMV-seronegative.

The chain joins TRBV7-9 to TRBJ2-2; TRBD1 matches at 9 bases. The CDR3 has 16 amino acids. V was pared by 2 bases and J by 3 bases, with 4 bases of the junction left unmatched. Germline V CDR1 and CDR2: SEHNR, FQNEAQ (reference sequence). CDR3 sequence reads: CASSLIQGADTGELFF. CDR3 in DNA: TGTGCCAGCAGCTTAATACAGGGGGCAGACACCGGGGAGCTGTTTTTT.

The chain has TRBV7-2 and TRBJ2-3; TRBD2 agrees at 7 bases. The CDR3 is 16 residues long. Germline V lookup: CDR1 SGHTA, CDR2 FQGNSA. J was trimmed by 0 bases and V by 5 bases; bases with no gene match: 8. CDR3 sequence (DNA): TGTGCCAGCAGCCCTCGCCGGGAGGTGAGCACAGATACGCAGTATTTT. Its protein is CASSPRREVSTDTQYF.

This rearrangement joins TRBV28 to TRBJ2-7, with 7 positions matching TRBD1. J gave up 0 bases and V 2 bases, and 7 bases lay outside the gene matches. This CDR3 contains 16 residues. Germline loops: CDR1 MDHEN, CDR2 SYDVKM. The CDR3 DNA is TGTGCCAGCAGTTTACGCCAGGGACAGTCCTCCTACGAGCAGTACTTC. It is translated as CASSLRQGQSSYEQYF.

The chain couples TRBV9 to TRBJ1-4, with D tentatively TRBD1 (5 bases). CDR1 is SGDLS, CDR2 YYNGEE, per germline. CDR3 length: 15 amino acids. V lost 4 bases, J lost 8 bases, and 18 bases lay in between. The CDR3 sequence: CASSYRQGGNEKLFF. Written as DNA, the CDR3 is TGTGCCAGCAGCTACCGGCAGGGAGGAAACGAAAAACTGTTTTTT.

The chain carries TRBV28 and TRBJ1-2, with D unclear. CDR3 size: 14 residues. Trimming took 2 bases from V and 6 from J, leaving 13 bases between them. Germline V gene sequence: CDR1 MDHEN, CDR2 SYDVKM. The CDR3 DNA sequence: TGTGCCAGCAGTTTAAGCCCGGATCGGGATGGCTACACCTTC. Translation gives CASSLSPDRDGYTF.

This clone showed up just once. This chain links TRBV19 with TRBJ1-1; tentatively, D is TRBD1 (5 bases). V lost 1 base and J lost 6, with 9 bases in between. The CDR3 contains 13 residues. Germline-derived CDR1 and CDR2 are LNHDA and SQIVND (reference sequence). CDR3 nucleotides: TGTGCCAGTAGTATAGGTGGGGGGGCTGAAGCTTTCTTT. Translating it yields CASSIGGGAEAFF. The variable domain in full, completed from reference TRBV19 and TRBJ1-1, reads DGGITQSPKYLFRKEGQNVTLSCEQNLNHDAMYWYRQDPGQGLRLIYYSQIVNDFQKGDIAEGYSVSREKKESFPLTVTSAQKNPTAFYLCASSIGGGAEAFFGQGTRLTVV.